This T cell receptor beta chain derives from a study of cytomegalovirus exposure and HLA in healthy donors. Background on the study: In an early release, HLA-typed donors contributed 90 million or so unique TCR sequences. Study observations and caveats: In vitro work confirmed that a few CMV-associated chains recognize CMV antigens. Likely technical artifact: a cluster of highly shared sequence variants.

Primers: 60 Vbeta forward and 13 Jbeta reverse. Assay: immunoSEQ multiplex PCR; the TCRdb copy retains only in-frame clones and omits some. The data show 130,000 or so clones, roughly four fifths seen once. V was clipped by 5 bases and J by 8 bases, with 13 bases between them. The CDR3 contains 12 residues. Germline V gives CDR1 SGHRS, CDR2 YFSETQ. At the time of sampling, donors were nominally healthy, though unrecorded immune exposures were likely. This clone was observed a few times. Antigen: not known. Material for sequencing was PBMCs. The chain employs TRBV5-1 and TRBJ1-1, with D possibly being TRBD1 (6 bases). The receptor was isolated from a man between 35 and 55 years old in good health and CMV-seronegative. In DNA, the CDR3 is TGCGCCAGCAGACTAGAGGGGACAGAAGCTTTCTTT. It codes for CASRLEGTEAFF.